This T cell receptor beta chain was identified in a study of T cell changes during pregnancy in multiple sclerosis. The CDR3 has 14 residues. V lost 6 bases and J 2 bases, leaving 12 bases between the germline ends. CDR1 MDHEN and CDR2 SYDVKM come from the germline V gene. The protocol was immunoSEQ multiplex PCR, while the TCRdb copy is restricted to in-frame clones and leaves out a portion. The sample lists tens of thousands of clones; around 93% were seen once. Sequenced material: peripheral blood, taken in the first trimester of pregnancy. This sequence was found in a female donor with multiple sclerosis, enrolled in a pregnancy study. The J gene is TRBJ2-3, the V gene TRBV28, with D maybe TRBD2 (6 bases). The CDR3 is CASRIAETTDTQYF. DNA of the CDR3: TGTGCCAGCAGAATAGCGGAAACCACAGATACGCAGTATTTT. Drawing the rest from reference TRBV28 and TRBJ2-3, the complete variable domain is DVKVTQSSRYLVKRTGEKVFLECVQDMDHENMFWYRQDPGLGLRLIYFSYDVKMKEKGDIPEGYSVSREKKERFSLILESASTNQTSMYLCASRIAETTDTQYFGPGTRLTVL.